The clone carrying this T cell receptor beta chain was picked up many times. Its antigen is undetermined. Arm-PCR of CDR3 regions and iRepertoire HTBI primers were the basis on which TCR beta libraries were built. TCRdb itself ran the multiplex PCR reads through MiXCR, one entry per CDR3 protein. The data hold about half a million distinct CDR3 sequences, with around 12% observed a single time. The sample belongs to a study of regulatory T cells in long-lasting Graves disease. Study information: Patients with new Graves' disease had used antithyroid drugs below 3 months. The study's findings and limits: The researchers studied only peripheral blood, not thyroid tissue.

Looked up from germline, CDR1 is MGHRA and CDR2 is YSYEKL. The length of the CDR3 is 14 residues. V was pared by 0 bases and J by 4 bases, with 8 bases between. Described time point: newly diagnosed GD, antithyroid drugs for less than 3 months. With RNA extracted from PBMCs as input, the TCR library was made. The same specimen was also included in a second study, on T cells in Graves' hyperthyroidism and ophthalmopathy. As that report states: In the first-round RT-PCR of the TCR CDR3, the HTBI primer set was used. Blood also held most thyroid clonotypes expanded beyond 0.001.

This specimen was peripheral blood mononuclear cells (PBMCs), taken at new diagnosis, from a patient treated with antithyroid drugs. The clonotype was recovered from a woman between 25 and 40 years old with Graves disease. This sequence joins TRBV4-1 and TRBJ2-3; D call uncertain. CDR3 coding DNA: TGCGCCAGCAGCCAAGATCTAGGGTCAGATACGCAGTATTTT. Translated: CASSQDLGSDTQYF.